Below, 21 T cell receptor beta chains from the same sample are listed, as sequenced in a study of prognosis after radiotherapy for stage I lung cancer. Genomic DNA provided the template from which TCR beta CDR3 was amplified by two-round multiplex PCR. Primers specific to each TRBV and TRBJ gene were used in first-round PCR. MiXCR, run by TCRdb on the multiplex PCR reads, gives a single entry per CDR3 protein. The sample yields just over 30,000 distinct CDR3 sequences, around 30% seen once. The sequencing here drew on PBMCs, taken before or after stereotactic body radiation therapy (not recorded which). The receptors were gathered from a donor at least 50 years old with non-small cell lung cancer.

The chain couples TRBV11-2 to TRBJ1-2, with D unclear. The CDR3 has 12 amino acids. The V and J ends lost 4 bases and 10 bases respectively, with 13 bases between them. Germline V gene sequence: CDR1 SGHAT, CDR2 FQNNGV. In DNA form, the CDR3 reads TGTGCCAGCAGCTCAAGGGCGGACGACTACACCTTC. Amino acid sequence: CASSSRADDYTF.

Points on this clonotype: At one end, the junction sequence differs from germline, possibly due to a read error. V is TRBV19 and J is TRBJ1-5, with TRBD1 as a possible D gene (5 bases). This CDR3 is built from 13 residues. Germline CDR1 LNHDA, CDR2 SQIVND (reference sequence). CDR3 region: CASSVTGGQRQHF. The CDR3 DNA reads TGTGCCAGTAGTGTTACAGGAGGGCAGCGCCAGCATTTT.

With respect to this clonotype: This sequence is one base from a far larger clone and is likely a read error. The V and J genes are TRBV6-1 and TRBJ2-1, with D maybe TRBD2 (6 bases). Germline CDR1 reads MNHNS; CDR2 reads SASEGT. The CDR3 runs 13 residues. The V gene lost 6 bases and the J gene lost 7 bases, with 13 bases spanning the gap. The CDR3 region is CASSRGLMNEQFF. The CDR3 coding sequence is TGTGCCAGCAGCCGCGGACTAATGAATGAGCAGTTCTTC.

This clonotype was seen more than once but under ten times. The chain joins TRBV14 to TRBJ1-1, with a weak D call TRBD1 (5 bases). Germline V gene lookup returns CDR1 SGHDN and CDR2 FVKESK. The CDR3 extends over 17 amino acids. With 1 base removed from V and 10 bases from J, the gap between germline ends came to 25 bases. CDR3 amino acids: CASSQGVGGRSFPAAFF. The CDR3 bases are TGTGCCAGCAGCCAAGGGGTTGGGGGACGTTCGTTTCCCGCAGCTTTCTTT.

This clonotype was detected a few times. V and J are TRBV30 and TRBJ1-2; D ambiguous. The V end lost 0 bases, the J end lost 4 bases, and 12 bases lay between the germline ends. The CDR3 spans 14 residues. The germline V gene has CDR1 GTSNPN and CDR2 SVGIG (reference sequence). CDR3 DNA: TGTGCCTGGAGTGTACGAAAGGCCTTCTATGGCTACACCTTC. Protein: CAWSVRKAFYGYTF.

This clonotype was counted ten times or more. The chain employs TRBV7-9 and TRBJ1-6; TRBD1 agrees at 7 bases. CDR3 length: 16 residues. J gave up 8 bases and V 1 base, and 8 bases lay outside the gene matches. Germline V gene lookup returns CDR1 SEHNR and CDR2 FQNEAQ (reference sequence). Here the CDR3 reads CASSLGIQGSYSPLHF. The CDR3 DNA reads as TGTGCCAGCAGCTTAGGAATACAGGGGTCTTATTCACCCCTCCACTTT.

This clonotype occurred many times. This sequence joins TRBV7-9 and TRBJ1-2; D remains ambiguous. From germline, CDR1 is SEHNR and CDR2 FQNEAQ (reference sequence). V lost 1 base to trimming and J lost 4 bases, with 10 bases between them. The length of the CDR3 is 14 residues. The CDR3 region is CASSLDRHIYGYTF. The CDR3 coding sequence is TGTGCCAGCAGCTTAGACAGACACATCTATGGCTACACCTTC.

This clonotype was observed many times. J is TRBJ2-1 and V is TRBV12-3 or TRBV12-4; D unclear. Between the trimmed V and J ends, which lost 7 bases and 4 bases, there was a span of 8 bases. The CDR3 consists of 12 residues. The CDR3 is CASTGSYNEQFF. The CDR3 region has the DNA TGTGCCAGCACAGGATCATACAATGAGCAGTTCTTC.

This rearrangement joins TRBV6-1 to TRBJ1-1; TRBD1 matches at 7 bases. Germline V gives CDR1 MNHNS, CDR2 SASEGT. V lost 5 bases to trimming and J lost 1 base; unmatched junction nucleotides: 13. CDR3 length: 17 amino acids. The CDR3 DNA reads TGTGCCAGCAGTCTAACGACAGGGTTCGCTCAGAACACTGAAGCTTTCTTT. Residues: CASSLTTGFAQNTEAFF.

In its sample, this clonotype was seen many times. The CDR3 coding sequence is TGTGCCAGCAGCGGAGTCGGGGGGGGCTTAAACGAGCAGTACTTC. Its protein product is CASSGVGGGLNEQYF. This chain links TRBV2 with TRBJ2-7; 8 positions agree with TRBD2. The V and J ends lost 6 bases and 5 bases, in that order; junction bases with no gene match: 12. This CDR3 region has 15 residues. Germline loops: CDR1 SNHLY, CDR2 FYNNEI. The full variable domain, rest sourced from reference TRBV2 and TRBJ2-7, is EPEVTQTPSHQVTQMGQEVILRCVPISNHLYFYWYRQILGQKVEFLVSFYNNEISEKSEIFDDQFSVERPDGSNFTLKIRSTKLEDSAMYFCASSGVGGGLNEQYFGPGTRLTVT.

Points on this clonotype: A far larger clone lies a single base away; this is likely a read error. The V gene is TRBV6-2 or TRBV6-3, the J gene TRBJ2-5, with TRBD2 identical over 8 bases. The junction had 4 bases not matched to a gene; V was cut back by 5 bases and J by 5 bases. CDR1 is MNHEY, CDR2 SVGEGT, per germline. The CDR3 is 13 residues long. The CDR3, as DNA: TGTGCCAGCAGTATAGCGGGACCGGAGACCCAGTACTTC. Protein product: CASSIAGPETQYF.

The sample holds many counts of this clonotype. The gene calls are TRBV11-2 and TRBJ2-3, with TRBD2 identical over 11 bases. The ends lost 6 bases at V and 5 bases at J; junction bases unmatched: 13. Germline CDR1 is SGHAT and CDR2 is FQNNGV. The CDR3 runs 17 residues. The CDR3 DNA sequence: TGTGCCAGCAGTTCTACTAGCGGGAGTTATCGTGGAGATACGCAGTATTTT. Protein: CASSSTSGSYRGDTQYF.

There are many counts of this clonotype. This sequence joins TRBV6-2 or TRBV6-3 and TRBJ2-3; the D is unclear. Germline assignment: CDR1 MNHEY and CDR2 SVGEGT. This CDR3 has 13 amino acids. V was cut by 0 bases and J by 5 bases, with 6 bases left in between. The chain's CDR3 is CASSYSTGDTQYF. The CDR3 nucleotides are TGTGCCAGCAGTTACTCGACGGGAGATACGCAGTATTTT.

The sample holds many counts of this clonotype. V usage is TRBV20-1 and J usage is TRBJ2-3; the D is unclear. The germline V gene encodes CDR1 DFQATT and CDR2 SNEGSKA (reference sequence). This CDR3 has 13 residues. Trimming pared 6 bases from V and 6 bases from J, leaving 16 bases between. The CDR3 loop reads CSAPSVGWDTQYF. Here the CDR3 DNA reads TGCAGTGCCCCCTCGGTAGGCTGGGATACGCAGTATTTT.

This clonotype was recorded many times. The genes are TRBV24-1 and TRBJ2-1; D tentatively fits TRBD1 or TRBD2 (5 bases each). The V gene lost 0 bases and the J gene lost 4 bases, with 12 bases spanning the gap. Looked up from germline, CDR1 is KGHDR and CDR2 is SFDVKD. The CDR3 contains 16 residues. The CDR3 spells CATSDLRARGYNEQFF. For the CDR3, the DNA is TGTGCCACCAGTGATTTGAGGGCGAGGGGATACAATGAGCAGTTCTTC.

This clonotype was counted between two and nine times. This sequence may be a read error, since a much larger clone differs from it by one base. The gene calls are TRBV20-1 and TRBJ2-5; the D is unclear. The CDR3 consists of 15 residues. The V gene's germline CDR1 is DFQATT and CDR2 SNEGSKA (reference sequence). In DNA form, the CDR3 reads TGCAGTGCTAGAGACACCGTAAGGGTAGAAGAGACCCAGCACTTC. It specifies CSARDTVRVEETQHF.

This clonotype was picked up many times. The chain has TRBV20-1 and TRBJ1-2; 10 nucleotides align to TRBD1. Losses at the gene ends were 5 bases for V and 3 bases for J; bases not matched to a gene: 3. Germline V gene lookup returns CDR1 DFQATT and CDR2 SNEGSKA (reference sequence). The CDR3 totals 13 residues. The CDR3 sequence: CSARQGAHYGYTF. The CDR3 DNA reads TGCAGTGCTCGACAGGGGGCGCACTATGGCTACACCTTC.

Only a few counts were recorded for this clonotype. This chain joins TRBV12-3 or TRBV12-4 and TRBJ1-1; no clear D. This CDR3 region has 13 residues. V was pared by 4 bases and J by 2 bases, with 8 bases between. CDR3 loop: CASSWTANTEAFF. DNA for the CDR3: TGTGCCAGCAGTTGGACGGCAAACACTGAAGCTTTCTTT.

This clonotype was counted ten times or more. The chain links TRBV19 to TRBJ2-1; TRBD1 or TRBD2 may be the D gene (5 bases each). CDR3 length: 15 residues. The V end lost 1 base, the J end lost 7 bases, and 14 bases lay between the germline ends. Germline CDR1 and CDR2: LNHDA and SQIVND (reference sequence). CDR3 loop: CASSIAFTGPNEQFF. The DNA of the CDR3 is TGTGCCAGTAGTATAGCGTTCACGGGGCCAAATGAGCAGTTCTTC. Full variable domain (rest looked up from reference TRBV19 and TRBJ2-1): DGGITQSPKYLFRKEGQNVTLSCEQNLNHDAMYWYRQDPGQGLRLIYYSQIVNDFQKGDIAEGYSVSREKKESFPLTVTSAQKNPTAFYLCASSIAFTGPNEQFFGPGTRLTVL.

This clonotype occurred a few times. The chain has TRBV18 and TRBJ1-1; D gene uncertain. The length of the CDR3 is 13 residues. The germline V and J ends were trimmed by 3 bases and 1 base, with 6 bases remaining between them. Germline assignment: CDR1 KGHSH and CDR2 LQKENI. This CDR3 is CASSPRGNTEAFF. The CDR3 nucleotides are TGTGCCAGCTCACCGCGGGGGAACACTGAAGCTTTCTTT.

There are many counts of this clonotype. The chain employs TRBV6-1 and TRBJ2-5, with 9 bases identical to TRBD1. This CDR3 is built from 16 residues. CDR1 MNHNS and CDR2 SASEGT come from the germline V gene. The ends lost 5 bases at V and 7 bases at J; junction bases unmatched: 14. CDR3 sequence (DNA): TGTGCCAGCAGTACAAAACCGGGACAGGGAGAAGGGACCCAGTACTTC. It is translated as CASSTKPGQGEGTQYF.